This entry lists 30 T cell receptor beta chains sequenced from one sample in a study of blood T cell repertoires in COVID-19. The method was immunoSEQ multiplex PCR; TCRdb's version includes in-frame clones alone and lacks a portion of them. Found here are roughly 240,000 clones, roughly 85% of them singletons; the top ten hold approximately 8.2%. The specimen was PBMCs or T cells enriched from blood (not recorded which). The receptors derive from a woman in her forties or fifties with acute COVID-19.

The genes are TRBV6-4 and TRBJ2-1; possible D gene TRBD1, 6 bases. V was trimmed by 6 bases and J by 0 bases, leaving 12 bases between them. Looked up from germline, CDR1 is MRHNA and CDR2 is SNTAGT. There are 15 residues in the CDR3. The CDR3 reads CASSADRSSYNEQFF. Here the CDR3 DNA reads TGTGCCAGCAGCGCAGACAGGAGCTCCTACAATGAGCAGTTCTTC.

The rearrangement uses TRBV9 and TRBJ2-1, with no clear D. This CDR3 region has 14 residues. V was cut by 0 bases and J by 8 bases, with 12 bases left in between. Germline CDR1 reads SGDLS; CDR2 reads YYNGEE. The CDR3 nucleotides read TGTGCCAGCAGCGTAGATTCCGATAGTGATGAGCAGTTCTTC. Translation: CASSVDSDSDEQFF.

V and J are TRBV3-1 (or the pseudogene TRBV3-2) and TRBJ1-5; maybe TRBD1 (5 bases). This CDR3 has 14 residues. CDR1 is LGHDT and CDR2 is YNNKEL in the germline V gene (reference sequence). V was clipped by 0 bases and J by 10 bases, with 13 bases between them. The CDR3, as DNA: TGTGCCAGCAGCCAAGATAACCAGTGGGGCCCCCAGCATTTT. The encoded protein is CASSQDNQWGPQHF.

The V and J genes are TRBV3-1 (or the pseudogene TRBV3-2) and TRBJ2-7; D may be TRBD2 (6 bases). The CDR3 has 14 amino acids. V was trimmed by 8 bases and J by 3 bases, leaving 17 bases between them. The V gene's germline CDR1 is LGHDT and CDR2 YNNKEL (reference sequence). CDR3 loop: CASLAGPWFYEQYF. CDR3 sequence (DNA): TGTGCCAGCCTCGCGGGACCATGGTTCTACGAGCAGTACTTC.

The V gene is TRBV11-3, the J gene TRBJ2-1; maybe TRBD2 (5 bases). V lost 6 bases and J lost 5, with 17 bases in between. Germline CDR1 SGHNT, CDR2 YENEEA. The CDR3 covers 15 residues. CDR3 loop: CASSSAGVRNNEQFF. The CDR3 DNA is TGTGCCAGCAGTTCCGCCGGGGTCCGAAACAATGAGCAGTTCTTC.

The V and J genes are TRBV4-2 and TRBJ2-5; D not certain. This CDR3 has 17 residues. The germline gives CDR1 LGHNA, CDR2 YNFKEQ. The V end was cut by 1 base, the J end by 1 base, with 16 bases between. The CDR3 sequence: CASSQGLSRLLQETQYF. The DNA for the CDR3 is TGTGCCAGCAGCCAAGGACTTTCCCGGCTACTCCAAGAGACCCAGTACTTC.

In its sample, this clone was seen once. The chain has TRBV4-3 and TRBJ1-2; no definite D call. Per the germline V gene, CDR1 is LGHNA and CDR2 is YSLEER. CDR3 length equals 15 residues. V lost 1 base, J lost 0 bases, and 9 bases lay in between. DNA for the CDR3: TGCGCCAGCAGCCAAGTAATGGCAGCTAACTATGGCTACACCTTC. This gives the protein CASSQVMAANYGYTF.

The chain combines TRBV7-6 with TRBJ2-1; D remains unclear. The length of the CDR3 is 13 residues. Germline CDR1 reads SGHVS; CDR2 reads FNYEAQ. Trimming shortened V by 1 base and J by 4 bases, and 5 bases separated the two germline ends. CDR3 nucleotide sequence: TGTGCCAGCAGCTTAGATGTATACAATGAGCAGTTCTTC. Its protein is CASSLDVYNEQFF.

The V gene is TRBV18, the J gene TRBJ1-4; tentatively, D is TRBD1 (6 bases). The CDR3 totals 15 residues. Germline V lookup: CDR1 KGHSH, CDR2 LQKENI. V gave up 3 bases and J gave up 0 bases, with 8 bases separating them. For the CDR3, the DNA is TGTGCCAGCTCACCTCGGACAGCAACTAATGAAAAACTGTTTTTT. Amino acids: CASSPRTATNEKLFF. Filled out from reference TRBV18 and TRBJ1-4, the complete variable domain reads NAGVMQNPRHLVRRRGQEARLRCSPMKGHSHVYWYRQLPEEGLKFMVYLQKENIIDESGMPKERFSAEFPKEGPSILRIQQVVRGDSAAYFCASSPRTATNEKLFFGSGTQLSVL.

The rearrangement links TRBV6-5 to TRBJ1-2; D possibly corresponds to TRBD1 (6 bases). The CDR3 consists of 15 residues. Germline V gene data show CDR1 as MNHEY and CDR2 as SVGAGI. Trimming shortened V by 3 bases and J by 7 bases, and 18 bases separated the two germline ends. In DNA, the CDR3 is TGTGCCAGCAGTTATGGCGGCGCAGGGGCTACTGGCTACACCTTC. It translates to CASSYGGAGATGYTF.

The chain carries TRBV12-3 or TRBV12-4 and TRBJ2-5; D not resolved. The CDR3 totals 12 residues. V was clipped by 1 base and J by 6 bases, with 6 bases between them. CDR3 loop: CASSLEAQTQYF. The CDR3 DNA is TGTGCCAGCAGTTTAGAAGCGCAGACCCAGTACTTC.

The rearrangement links TRBV7-2 to TRBJ1-2, with D perhaps matching TRBD1 (6 bases). The germline CDR1 and CDR2 sequences are SGHTA and FQGNSA. The CDR3 spans 14 residues. The ends were cut back, 4 bases at V and 0 bases at J, with 9 bases in the middle. The CDR3 DNA reads TGTGCCAGCAGCTCTAGGACAGCTAACTATGGCTACACCTTC. Protein product: CASSSRTANYGYTF.

CDR3 in amino acids: CASGGGPGGNYGYTF. The CDR3 nucleotides are TGTGCCAGCGGTGGGGGGCCAGGGGGCAACTATGGCTACACCTTC. This chain connects TRBV2 to TRBJ1-2; 8 bases map to TRBD1. Per germline, CDR1 SNHLY and CDR2 FYNNEI. This CDR3 contains 15 residues. V lost 8 bases to trimming and J lost 2 bases; unmatched junction nucleotides: 10.

The chain links TRBV9 to TRBJ2-1; TRBD1 matches 7 bases. Germline CDR1 reads SGDLS; CDR2 reads YYNGEE. Trimming took 0 bases from V and 0 from J; bases not matched to a gene: 6. The CDR3 runs to 17 residues. The CDR3 DNA sequence: TGTGCCAGCAGCGTAGGTCCAGGGGGAAGCTCCTACAATGAGCAGTTCTTC. It specifies CASSVGPGGSSYNEQFF.

This chain links TRBV7-2 with TRBJ1-1, with 8 bases lining up with TRBD1. Germline-derived CDR1 and CDR2 are SGHTA and FQGNSA. The ends lost 3 bases at V and 4 bases at J; junction bases unmatched: 10. This CDR3 contains 16 residues. CDR3 nucleotide sequence: TGTGCCAGCAGCTTCATTTCAGGGGGCGCGGCCACTGAAGCTTTCTTT. Translated, it gives CASSFISGGAATEAFF.

The chain carries TRBV19 and TRBJ2-6; possible D gene TRBD2, 6 bases. The CDR3 is 14 residues long. Germline CDR1 reads LNHDA; CDR2 reads SQIVND (reference sequence). V was clipped by 4 bases and J by 3 bases, with 7 bases between them. CDR3 in amino acids: CASSREDGANVLTF. CDR3 nucleotides: TGTGCCAGTAGTAGGGAGGATGGGGCCAACGTCCTGACTTTC.

The chain couples TRBV5-1 to TRBJ1-3, with TRBD1 identical over 9 bases. The germline V gene encodes CDR1 SGHRS and CDR2 YFSETQ. The CDR3 is 20 amino acids. Losses at the gene ends were 0 bases for V and 6 bases for J; bases not matched to a gene: 19. CDR3 coding DNA: TGCGCCAGCAGCTTGGTCGTTCGGGGACAGGGAATTTTGTCGGAAAACACCATATATTTT. Its translation: CASSLVVRGQGILSENTIYF.

J is TRBJ2-1 and V is TRBV27; 7 nucleotides line up with TRBD1. Germline-derived CDR1 and CDR2 are MNHEY and SMNVEV (reference sequence). Trimming cost V 3 bases and J 3 bases; bases outside gene matches: 2. CDR3 length: 14 amino acids. The CDR3 sequence is CASSLGDSYNEQFF. CDR3 DNA: TGTGCCAGCAGTTTGGGGGACAGCTACAATGAGCAGTTCTTC.

The chain employs TRBV7-2 and TRBJ2-2, with D perhaps matching TRBD2 (5 bases). CDR1 is SGHTA and CDR2 is FQGNSA in the germline V gene. The V and J ends lost 2 bases and 0 bases respectively, with 13 bases between them. CDR3 size: 17 residues. The CDR3 is CASSLTRRDANTGELFF. CDR3 DNA: TGTGCCAGCAGCTTAACCCGACGGGATGCGAACACCGGGGAGCTGTTTTTT.

The CDR3: CASSIPGEGGKYGYTF. The CDR3 DNA reads TGTGCCAGCAGTATACCTGGGGAGGGCGGCAAATATGGCTACACCTTC. The V gene is TRBV28, the J gene TRBJ1-2; D is unclear. Germline-derived CDR1 and CDR2 are MDHEN and SYDVKM. CDR3 length equals 16 residues. V was pared by 5 bases and J by 5 bases, with 21 bases between.

The genes are TRBV7-8 and TRBJ1-5; 8 nucleotides match TRBD1. Losses at the gene ends were 5 bases for V and 2 bases for J; bases not matched to a gene: 8. This CDR3 has 16 residues. CDR1 is SGHVS and CDR2 is FQNEAQ in the germline V gene. The CDR3 DNA reads TGTGCCAGCAGCCCGCAGGGGGCGGGGGGCAATCAGCCCCAGCATTTT. Its protein product is CASSPQGAGGNQPQHF.

The chain joins TRBV3-1 (or the pseudogene TRBV3-2) to TRBJ1-4; possibly TRBD1 for D (5 bases). This CDR3 region has 16 residues. The V and J ends lost 0 bases and 8 bases respectively, with 16 bases between them. Germline CDR1 and CDR2: LGHDT and YNNKEL (reference sequence). As DNA, the CDR3 is TGTGCCAGCAGCCAAGAGTCAGGGCGCTATAAGGAAAAACTGTTTTTT. This gives the protein CASSQESGRYKEKLFF.

This clone was detected only once. This rearrangement joins TRBV5-1 to TRBJ1-2; 7 nucleotides match TRBD1. V trimming: 0 bases; J trimming: 8 bases; junction bases outside the gene matches: 10. Germline lookup yields CDR1 SGHRS and CDR2 YFSETQ. This CDR3 comprises 15 residues. This CDR3 reads CASSLAGAGGKGYTF. Written as DNA, the CDR3 is TGCGCCAGCAGCTTGGCTGGGGCAGGGGGAAAGGGCTACACCTTC.

The rearrangement links TRBV7-8 to TRBJ2-1, with 11 bases identical to TRBD2. With 5 bases clipped from V and 10 bases from J, the junction kept 7 bases outside the gene matches. CDR1 SGHVS and CDR2 FQNEAQ come from the germline V gene. The CDR3 totals 14 residues. In DNA form, the CDR3 reads TGTGCCAGCAGCACCGGGACTAGCGGAGGAGAGCAGTTCTTC. Its translation: CASSTGTSGGEQFF. Full variable domain (rest looked up from reference TRBV7-8 and TRBJ2-1): GAGVSQSPRYKVAKRGQDVALRCDPISGHVSLFWYQQALGQGPEFLTYFQNEAQLDKSGLPSDRFFAERPEGSVSTLKIQRTQQEDSAVYLCASSTGTSGGEQFFGPGTRLTVL.

V gene TRBV3-1 (or the pseudogene TRBV3-2) combines with J gene TRBJ2-7, with a tentative D call TRBD2 (6 bases). V lost 6 bases to trimming and J lost 3 bases, with 15 bases between them. CDR3 length equals 14 residues. In germline, CDR1 is LGHDT, CDR2 YNNKEL (reference sequence). The CDR3 coding sequence is TGTGCCAGCAGTTCATCCTCCGGGAGCTACGAGCAGTACTTC. The encoded protein is CASSSSSGSYEQYF.

This clone was recorded once. J is TRBJ2-1 and V is TRBV7-2; 7 bases align to TRBD2. CDR3 length equals 14 residues. From germline, CDR1 is SGHTA and CDR2 FQGNSA. With 1 base clipped from V and 10 bases from J, the junction kept 7 bases outside the gene matches. CDR3 bases: TGTGCCAGCAGCTTAGGGGCTAGCGGTCACGAGCAGTTCTTC. Its translation: CASSLGASGHEQFF.

The chain uses TRBV6-5 and TRBJ2-1; D may be TRBD2 (6 bases). The CDR3 loop spans 14 amino acids. Germline-derived CDR1 and CDR2 are MNHEY and SVGAGI. V dropped 6 bases and J dropped 8 bases, with 17 bases sitting between them. CDR3 residues: CASSPGGSLDEQFF. Here the CDR3 DNA reads TGTGCCAGCAGCCCCGGAGGGAGTCTCGATGAGCAGTTCTTC.

This clone was observed at least ten times. This rearrangement joins TRBV30 to TRBJ1-5; 9 nucleotides line up with TRBD1. CDR1 and CDR2 from the germline V gene are GTSNPN and SVGIG (reference sequence). This CDR3 is 15 amino acids long. The trim removed 3 bases at V and 6 bases at J, leaving 9 bases unmatched. CDR3: CAWSTGTGRAQPQHF. In nucleotides, the CDR3 is TGTGCCTGGAGCACCGGGACAGGGAGGGCTCAGCCCCAGCATTTT.

This clone was recorded once. This chain joins TRBV5-4 and TRBJ2-5; D gene uncertain. CDR3 length: 12 amino acids. Deletions cut 9 bases from V and 2 bases from J, with 11 bases between. CDR1 and CDR2 from the germline V gene are SGHNT and YYREEE (reference sequence). The DNA of the CDR3 is TGTGCCACCTCTGCGGCACAAGAGACCCAGTACTTC. Translated: CATSAAQETQYF.

As regards this clone: Other DNA sequences within the sample encode an identical CDR3. This rearrangement joins TRBV9 to TRBJ2-3, with 7 bases lining up with TRBD2. Germline CDR1 is SGDLS and CDR2 is YYNGEE. The CDR3 runs to 15 residues. The trim removed 0 bases at V and 1 base at J, leaving 2 bases unmatched. CDR3 coding DNA: TGTGCCAGCAGCGTAGGGGCGGGGGGCACAGATACGCAGTATTTT. It specifies CASSVGAGGTDTQYF.